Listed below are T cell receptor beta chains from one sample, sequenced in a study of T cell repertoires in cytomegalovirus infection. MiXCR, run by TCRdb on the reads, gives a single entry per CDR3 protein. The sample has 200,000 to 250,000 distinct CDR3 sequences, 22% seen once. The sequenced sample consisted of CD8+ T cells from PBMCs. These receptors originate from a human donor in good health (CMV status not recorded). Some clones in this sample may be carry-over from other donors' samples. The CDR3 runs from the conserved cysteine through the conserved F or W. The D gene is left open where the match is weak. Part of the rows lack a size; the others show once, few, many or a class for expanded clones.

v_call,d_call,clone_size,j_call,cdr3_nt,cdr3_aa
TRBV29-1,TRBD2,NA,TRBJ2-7,TGCAGCGTTGAGCGGCTAGCGGGTAACTCCTACGAGCAGTACTTC,CSVERLAGNSYEQYF
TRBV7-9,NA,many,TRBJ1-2,TGTGCCAGCGAATCTTTGGGCACTAACTATGGCTACACCTTC,CASESLGTNYGYTF
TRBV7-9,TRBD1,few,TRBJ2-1,TGTGCCAGCAGCCGGACAGGGGGTCGGTATGAGCAGTTCTTC,CASSRTGGRYEQFF
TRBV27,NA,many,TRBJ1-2,TGTGCCAGCAGTCAGACAGGTTACTATGGCTACACCTTC,CASSQTGYYGYTF
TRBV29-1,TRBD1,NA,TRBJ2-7,TGCAGCGTTGAAGATCGAGGGGGACAGGGAACATCCCACGAGCAGTACTTC,CSVEDRGGQGTSHEQYF
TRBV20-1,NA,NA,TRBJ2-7,TGCAGTGCTAGAGGAACGGACCAGCACTACGAGCAGTACTTC,CSARGTDQHYEQYF
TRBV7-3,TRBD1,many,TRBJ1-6,TGTGCCAGCAGCTTATACCCGGGACAGTCACCCCTCCACTTT,CASSLYPGQSPLHF
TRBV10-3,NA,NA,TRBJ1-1,TGTGCCATCAAGGCGGCCGGATTCATGAACACTGAAGCTTTCTTT,CAIKAAGFMNTEAFF
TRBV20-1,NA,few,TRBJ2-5,TGCAGTGCCCTTTTGGGGCTGTTCCAAGAGACCCAGTACTTC,CSALLGLFQETQYF
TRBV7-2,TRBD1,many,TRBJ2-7,TGTGCCAGCAGCCCACTCCGGGACAGCTCCTACGAGCAGTACTTC,CASSPLRDSSYEQYF
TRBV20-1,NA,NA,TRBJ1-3,TGCAGTGCTAGAGATCGACAAAATGGAAACACCATATATTTT,CSARDRQNGNTIYF
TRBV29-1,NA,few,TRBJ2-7,TGCAGCGTTTGGGGTGAGGTCGGAGAGCAGTACTTC,CSVWGEVGEQYF
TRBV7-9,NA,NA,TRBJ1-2,TGTGCCAGCAGCTCTACAGAACCTTACTATGGCTACACCTTC,CASSSTEPYYGYTF
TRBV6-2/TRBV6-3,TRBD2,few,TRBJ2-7,TGTGCCAGCACCTACGGGGGGAAGAACGAGCAGTACTTC,CASTYGGKNEQYF
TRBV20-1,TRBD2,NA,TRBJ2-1,TGCAGTGCTAGCAGGCTAGCGGGGAACAATGAGCAGTTCTTC,CSASRLAGNNEQFF
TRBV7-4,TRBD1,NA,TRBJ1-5,TGTGCCAGCACCTTAGATCGGACAGGGGGTATCAATCAGCCCCAGCATTTT,CASTLDRTGGINQPQHF
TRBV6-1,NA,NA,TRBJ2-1,TGTGCCACTAATGGGGTCTCCTCCTACAATGAGCAGTTCTTC,CATNGVSSYNEQFF
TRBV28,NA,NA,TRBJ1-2,TGTGCCAGCACCTCAGACGGGGCTAACTATGGCTACACCTTC,CASTSDGANYGYTF
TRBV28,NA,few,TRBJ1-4,TGTGCCAGCAGTTACCCGGATAGGAGGGATAATGAAAAACTGTTTTTT,CASSYPDRRDNEKLFF
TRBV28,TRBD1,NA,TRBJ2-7,TGTGCCAGCAGTTTTCGACAGGGGGCTCAGCAGTACTTC,CASSFRQGAQQYF
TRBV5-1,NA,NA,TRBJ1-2,TGCGCCAGCAGCTTCCCCGAGACTAACTATGGCTACACCTTC,CASSFPETNYGYTF
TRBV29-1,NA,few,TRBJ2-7,TGCAGCGTTGAATCCGGGGTCGACTACGAGCAGTACTTC,CSVESGVDYEQYF
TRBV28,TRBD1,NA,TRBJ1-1,TGTGCCAGCAGTGCCTGGACAGGGGATAGCACTGAAGCTTTCTTT,CASSAWTGDSTEAFF
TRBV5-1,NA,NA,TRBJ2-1,TGCGCCAGCAGCCTCCGGACGCGCTGGGATGAGCAGTTCTTC,CASSLRTRWDEQFF
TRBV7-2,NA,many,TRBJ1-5,TGTGCCAGCAGCGAATGGGGGTGGCAGCCCCAGCATTTT,CASSEWGWQPQHF
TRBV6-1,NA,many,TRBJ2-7,TGTGCCAGCTTGGAGGGCCCCCCGGGGTACGAGCAGTACTTC,CASLEGPPGYEQYF
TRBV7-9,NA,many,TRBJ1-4,TGTGCCAGCACCCGAGGGGAAAAACTGTTTTTT,CASTRGEKLFF
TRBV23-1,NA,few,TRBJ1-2,TGCGCCAGCGCATCAAAACAGGGTGCAAGGATTTTCGATGGCTACACCTTC,CASASKQGARIFDGYTF
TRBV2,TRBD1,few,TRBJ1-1,TGTGCCAGCAGTGGGACAGGGCCCCAGAACACTGAAGCTTTCTTT,CASSGTGPQNTEAFF
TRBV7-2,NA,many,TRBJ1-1,TGTGCCAGCAGCTTCGAGAGGAGACTTGAAGCTTTCTTT,CASSFERRLEAFF
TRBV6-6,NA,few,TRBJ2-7,TGTGCCAGCAGTTACCTGACAGCCAGCTACGAGCAGTACTTC,CASSYLTASYEQYF
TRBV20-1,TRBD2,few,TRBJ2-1,TGCAGTGCTTTTCCCTTAGCGGGGGCCGGGTACAATGAGCAGTTCTTC,CSAFPLAGAGYNEQFF
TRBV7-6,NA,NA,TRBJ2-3,TGTGCCAGCGCCTCGGTCTACTCAGATACGCAGTATTTT,CASASVYSDTQYF
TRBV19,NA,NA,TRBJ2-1,TGTGCCAGTAGTATAAGCGTCTACAATGAGCAGTTCTTC,CASSISVYNEQFF
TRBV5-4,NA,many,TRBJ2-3,TGTGCCAGCAGCTCGACGATGGGGGTTCCCACAGATACGCAGTATTTT,CASSSTMGVPTDTQYF
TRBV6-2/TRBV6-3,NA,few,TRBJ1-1,TGTGCCAGCAGACCCGCTCCGGCAGGCACTGAAGCTTTCTTT,CASRPAPAGTEAFF
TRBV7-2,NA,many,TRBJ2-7,TGTGCCAGCAGCTCATCCAACTACGAGCAGTACTTC,CASSSSNYEQYF
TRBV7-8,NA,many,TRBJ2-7,TGTGCCAGCAGCTTAGCGTTTTTGGGGGATAGCTACGAGCAGTACTTC,CASSLAFLGDSYEQYF
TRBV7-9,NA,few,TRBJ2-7,TGTGCCAGCCGGACGGGACATTCTACCTACGAGCAGTACTTC,CASRTGHSTYEQYF
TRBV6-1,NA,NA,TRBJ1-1,TGTGCCAGCAGTTATCGCGGTCAGGACACTGAAGCTTTCTTT,CASSYRGQDTEAFF